Listed here are 18 T cell receptor beta chains from one sample, sequenced in a study of chemoradiotherapy in HPV16-positive cancers (dated by TCRdb to 2022 to 2024). Library construction relied on the immunoSEQ multiplex PCR assay. TCRdb mirrors the immuneACCESS table, restricted to in-frame sequences. Some clones are absent from its copies; in checked studies, under half trace to an unresolved V gene, and the reason for the others is unknown. The sample table records some 35,000 clones; 80% to 95% of these occur just once. 3.5% to 4% of the sample lies in the top ten. Sample: blood, taken from a patient who underwent chemoradiotherapy. The receptors stem from a human donor with HPV-associated anogenital cancer.

The chain employs TRBV2 and TRBJ2-7, with D possibly called TRBD1 or TRBD2 (5 bases each). V was cut by 2 bases and J by 3 bases, with 11 bases left in between. Germline loops: CDR1 SNHLY, CDR2 FYNNEI. The CDR3 extends over 14 amino acids. The CDR3 bases are TGTGCCAGCAGTGAACAGGGAGAATTCTACGAGCAGTACTTC. Protein: CASSEQGEFYEQYF.

The rearrangement joins TRBV5-5 to TRBJ2-2; D unclear. V dropped 4 bases and J dropped 2 bases, with 9 bases sitting between them. Germline CDR1 SGHKS, CDR2 YYEKEE (reference sequence). The CDR3 runs to 14 residues. As DNA, the CDR3 is TGTGCCAGCAGCCCTCTTATCAACACCGGGGAGCTGTTTTTT. Residues: CASSPLINTGELFF.

The rearrangement links TRBV5-8 to TRBJ1-4; tentative D call: TRBD1 (6 bases). V was pared by 0 bases and J by 8 bases, with 14 bases between. The germline V gene has CDR1 SGHTS and CDR2 YDEGEE. The CDR3 has 15 amino acids. CDR3 residues: CASSLGVYRAEKLFF. The CDR3, as DNA: TGTGCCAGCAGCTTGGGAGTTTACAGGGCGGAAAAACTGTTTTTT.

The table lists this clone with a count of one. The rearrangement uses TRBV14 and TRBJ2-1; no clear D. V lost 0 bases to trimming and J lost 12 bases, with 15 bases between them. The germline gives CDR1 SGHDN, CDR2 FVKESK. CDR3 length: 14 amino acids. The chain's CDR3 is CASSQDITGVGQFF. The DNA for the CDR3 is TGTGCCAGCAGCCAAGATATTACCGGCGTGGGGCAGTTCTTC.

The rearrangement uses TRBV6-1 and TRBJ1-2; possibly TRBD1 for D (5 bases). Trimming removed 7 bases at V and 2 bases at J, with 14 bases between. Germline CDR1 is MNHNS and CDR2 is SASEGT. This CDR3 comprises 14 residues. As DNA, the CDR3 is TGTGCCAGCATCCCGGCGGCAGGGAACTATGGCTACACCTTC. It is translated as CASIPAAGNYGYTF.

This clone was seen just once. The V gene is TRBV27, the J gene TRBJ1-2; D may be TRBD1 (6 bases). Per the germline V gene, CDR1 is MNHEY and CDR2 is SMNVEV (reference sequence). The V end lost 5 bases, the J end lost 4 bases, and 11 bases lay between the germline ends. The CDR3 has 13 residues. For the CDR3, the DNA is TGTGCCAGCAGTAGCAGGGGTGGCTATGGCTACACCTTC. This codes for CASSSRGGYGYTF.

This chain connects TRBV11-3 to TRBJ1-6; a possible D gene is TRBD1 (5 bases). CDR3 length equals 13 residues. Germline V gives CDR1 SGHNT, CDR2 YENEEA. V shed 4 bases and J shed 8 bases, with 9 bases lying between them. DNA of the CDR3: TGTGCCAGCAGCTCCGGGGGGGATTCACCCCTCCACTTT. It specifies CASSSGGDSPLHF. The full variable domain, with the rest looked up from reference TRBV11-3 and TRBJ1-6, is EAGVVQSPRYKIIEKKQPVAFWCNPISGHNTLYWYLQNLGQGPELLIRYENEEAVDDSQLPKDRFSAERLKGVDSTLKIQPAELGDSAVYLCASSSGGDSPLHFGNGTRLTVT.

The chain recombines TRBV6-6 with TRBJ1-1; D is unresolved. The germline V and J ends were trimmed by 6 bases and 1 base, with 12 bases remaining between them. Germline V CDR1 and CDR2: MNHNY, SVGAGI (reference sequence). There are 14 residues in the CDR3. DNA of the CDR3: TGTGCCAGCAGCCCCGGAGGGAAGAACACTGAAGCTTTCTTT. This sequence encodes CASSPGGKNTEAFF.

The chain has TRBV4-1 and TRBJ2-7, with TRBD1 identical over 10 bases. Germline CDR1 is MGHRA and CDR2 is YSYEKL. There are 18 residues in the CDR3. Losses at the gene ends were 4 bases for V and 2 bases for J; bases not matched to a gene: 14. As DNA, the CDR3 is TGCGCCAGCAGCCCTTACGAAAGGACAGGGGGTAGAGCCTACGAGCAGTACTTC. Residues: CASSPYERTGGRAYEQYF.

The chain combines TRBV18 with TRBJ2-5; D is uncertain. Germline lookup yields CDR1 KGHSH and CDR2 LQKENI. The CDR3 covers 13 residues. Trimming pared 1 base from V and 2 bases from J, leaving 5 bases between. The CDR3 reads CASSPLIQETQYF. CDR3 DNA: TGTGCCAGCTCACCACTGATACAAGAGACCCAGTACTTC.

The J gene is TRBJ2-2, the V gene TRBV2; D is ambiguous. Germline assignment: CDR1 SNHLY and CDR2 FYNNEI. The V and J ends lost 1 base and 6 bases respectively, with 6 bases between them. CDR3 length: 13 amino acids. Written as DNA, the CDR3 is TGTGCCAGCAGTGAAGGTCGATCCGGGGAGCTGTTTTTT. Protein product: CASSEGRSGELFF. Combining the CDR3 with reference TRBV2 and TRBJ2-2 gives the whole variable domain EPEVTQTPSHQVTQMGQEVILRCVPISNHLYFYWYRQILGQKVEFLVSFYNNEISEKSEIFDDQFSVERPDGSNFTLKIRSTKLEDSAMYFCASSEGRSGELFFGEGSRLTVL.

For the CDR3, the DNA is TGTGCCAGTATGGGGCGGGCAGGGGAACAAGAGACCCAGTACTTC. Translation: CASMGRAGEQETQYF. The chain is built from TRBV19 and TRBJ2-5; D might be TRBD1 (6 bases). Trimming removed 7 bases at V and 2 bases at J, with 17 bases between. This CDR3 region has 15 residues. Germline values: CDR1 LNHDA, CDR2 SQIVND (reference sequence).

This clone was counted between two and nine times. V usage is TRBV19 and J usage is TRBJ2-7; perhaps D is TRBD1 or TRBD2 (5 bases each). Per germline, CDR1 LNHDA and CDR2 SQIVND (reference sequence). The length of the CDR3 is 13 residues. The ends were cut back, 4 bases at V and 1 base at J, with 8 bases in the middle. The CDR3 protein is CASSTGRSYEQYF. The DNA for the CDR3 is TGTGCCAGTAGTACGGGACGTTCCTACGAGCAGTACTTC. The entire variable domain, with the rest obtained from reference TRBV19 and TRBJ2-7, is as follows: DGGITQSPKYLFRKEGQNVTLSCEQNLNHDAMYWYRQDPGQGLRLIYYSQIVNDFQKGDIAEGYSVSREKKESFPLTVTSAQKNPTAFYLCASSTGRSYEQYFGPGTRLTVT.

The chain has TRBV7-2 and TRBJ1-4, with D perhaps matching TRBD1 (6 bases). The V end lost 1 base, the J end lost 7 bases, and 16 bases lay between the germline ends. Germline assignment: CDR1 SGHTA and CDR2 FQGNSA. The CDR3 is made up of 16 amino acids. The CDR3 nucleotides are TGTGCCAGCAGCTTAGTTCCCGGGGGCGCGGGTGAAAAACTGTTTTTT. This sequence encodes CASSLVPGGAGEKLFF.

The rearrangement uses TRBV6-1 and TRBJ2-7, with 7 bases matching TRBD2. This CDR3 comprises 15 residues. Germline V lookup: CDR1 MNHNS, CDR2 SASEGT. The trim removed 5 bases at V and 6 bases at J, leaving 13 bases unmatched. The CDR3, as DNA: TGTGCCAGCAGTAAACTACTAGCGTCTGGCCCCGAGCAGTACTTC. Residues: CASSKLLASGPEQYF.

The rearrangement joins TRBV15 to TRBJ1-2; maybe TRBD1 (6 bases). The CDR3 has 13 residues. The V end was cut by 7 bases, the J end by 2 bases, with 11 bases between. Germline assignment: CDR1 LNHNV and CDR2 YYDKDF (reference sequence). The CDR3 region is CATTKDRNYGYTF. The CDR3 DNA is TGTGCCACCACCAAAGACAGGAACTATGGCTACACCTTC.

The V call is TRBV5-6, the J call TRBJ2-3; 12 bases fit TRBD2. The CDR3 is made up of 15 amino acids. After removal of 5 bases from V and 3 bases from J, the junction contained 4 bases not matched to a gene. Per germline, CDR1 SGHDT and CDR2 YYEEEE. DNA for the CDR3: TGTGCCAGCAGGACTAGCGGGGGCGGTACAGATACGCAGTATTTT. It translates to CASRTSGGGTDTQYF.

This chain uses TRBV6-1 with TRBJ2-3; D is undetermined. Trimming cost V 8 bases and J 0 bases, with 15 bases left between them. Germline-derived CDR1 and CDR2 are MNHNS and SASEGT. This CDR3 contains 15 residues. The CDR3, as DNA: TGTGCCAGCTCCAGAGCGAGACATAGCACAGATACGCAGTATTTT. This sequence encodes CASSRARHSTDTQYF.